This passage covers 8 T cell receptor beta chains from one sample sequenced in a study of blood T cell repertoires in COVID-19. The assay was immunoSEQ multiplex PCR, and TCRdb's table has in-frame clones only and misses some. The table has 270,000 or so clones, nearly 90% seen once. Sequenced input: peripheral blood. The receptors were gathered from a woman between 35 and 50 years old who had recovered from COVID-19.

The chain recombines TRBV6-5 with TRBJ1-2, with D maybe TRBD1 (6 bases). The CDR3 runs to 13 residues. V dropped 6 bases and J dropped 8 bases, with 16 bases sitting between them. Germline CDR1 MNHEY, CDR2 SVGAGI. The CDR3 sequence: CASSPTGKGGYTF. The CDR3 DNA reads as TGTGCCAGCAGCCCGACAGGAAAAGGAGGCTACACCTTC.

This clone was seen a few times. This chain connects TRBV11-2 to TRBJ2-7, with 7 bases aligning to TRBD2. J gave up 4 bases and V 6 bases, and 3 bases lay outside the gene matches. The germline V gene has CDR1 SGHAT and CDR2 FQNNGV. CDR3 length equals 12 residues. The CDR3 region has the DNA TGTGCCAGCAGGGGAGGGAGGTACGAGCAGTACGTC. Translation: CASRGGRYEQYV.

This chain's CDR3 is CASSKQRDTEAFF. For the CDR3, the DNA is TGTGCCAGTAGTAAGCAAAGAGACACTGAAGCTTTCTTT. The chain couples TRBV19 to TRBJ1-1; D remains ambiguous. The germline gives CDR1 LNHDA, CDR2 SQIVND (reference sequence). V lost 4 bases, J lost 3 bases, and 9 bases lay in between. This CDR3 comprises 13 residues.

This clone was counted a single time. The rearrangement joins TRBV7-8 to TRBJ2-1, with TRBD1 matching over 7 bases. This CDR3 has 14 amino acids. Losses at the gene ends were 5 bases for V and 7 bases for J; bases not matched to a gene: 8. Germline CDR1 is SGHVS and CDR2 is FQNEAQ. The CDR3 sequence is CASSPGDRGNEQFF. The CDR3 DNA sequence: TGTGCCAGCAGCCCCGGGGACAGAGGGAATGAGCAGTTCTTC.

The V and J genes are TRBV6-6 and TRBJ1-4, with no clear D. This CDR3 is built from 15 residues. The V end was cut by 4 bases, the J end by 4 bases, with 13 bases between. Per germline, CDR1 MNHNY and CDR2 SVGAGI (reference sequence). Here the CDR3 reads CASSFGGVNNEKLFF. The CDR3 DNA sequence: TGTGCCAGCAGTTTCGGCGGGGTAAATAATGAAAAACTGTTTTTT.

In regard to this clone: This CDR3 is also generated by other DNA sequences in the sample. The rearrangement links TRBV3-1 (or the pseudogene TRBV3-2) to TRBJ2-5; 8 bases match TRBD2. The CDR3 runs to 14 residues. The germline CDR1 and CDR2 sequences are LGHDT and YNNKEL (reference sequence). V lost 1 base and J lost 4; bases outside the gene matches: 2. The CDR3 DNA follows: TGTGCCAGCAGCCAAGGAGCGGGGGTAGAGACCCAGTACTTC. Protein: CASSQGAGVETQYF.

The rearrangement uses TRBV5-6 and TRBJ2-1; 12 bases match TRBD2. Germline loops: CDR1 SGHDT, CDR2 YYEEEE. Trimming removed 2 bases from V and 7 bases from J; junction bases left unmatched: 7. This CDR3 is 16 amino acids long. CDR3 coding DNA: TGTGCCAGCAGCTTCACGACTAGCGGGAGAAGGAATGAGCAGTTCTTC. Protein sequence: CASSFTTSGRRNEQFF.

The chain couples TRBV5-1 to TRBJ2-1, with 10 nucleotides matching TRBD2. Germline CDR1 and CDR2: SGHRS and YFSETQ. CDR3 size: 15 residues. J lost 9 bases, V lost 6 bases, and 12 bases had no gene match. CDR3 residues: CASTPGGTSDTEQFF. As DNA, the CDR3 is TGCGCCAGCACTCCTGGCGGGACTAGCGACACTGAGCAGTTCTTC.